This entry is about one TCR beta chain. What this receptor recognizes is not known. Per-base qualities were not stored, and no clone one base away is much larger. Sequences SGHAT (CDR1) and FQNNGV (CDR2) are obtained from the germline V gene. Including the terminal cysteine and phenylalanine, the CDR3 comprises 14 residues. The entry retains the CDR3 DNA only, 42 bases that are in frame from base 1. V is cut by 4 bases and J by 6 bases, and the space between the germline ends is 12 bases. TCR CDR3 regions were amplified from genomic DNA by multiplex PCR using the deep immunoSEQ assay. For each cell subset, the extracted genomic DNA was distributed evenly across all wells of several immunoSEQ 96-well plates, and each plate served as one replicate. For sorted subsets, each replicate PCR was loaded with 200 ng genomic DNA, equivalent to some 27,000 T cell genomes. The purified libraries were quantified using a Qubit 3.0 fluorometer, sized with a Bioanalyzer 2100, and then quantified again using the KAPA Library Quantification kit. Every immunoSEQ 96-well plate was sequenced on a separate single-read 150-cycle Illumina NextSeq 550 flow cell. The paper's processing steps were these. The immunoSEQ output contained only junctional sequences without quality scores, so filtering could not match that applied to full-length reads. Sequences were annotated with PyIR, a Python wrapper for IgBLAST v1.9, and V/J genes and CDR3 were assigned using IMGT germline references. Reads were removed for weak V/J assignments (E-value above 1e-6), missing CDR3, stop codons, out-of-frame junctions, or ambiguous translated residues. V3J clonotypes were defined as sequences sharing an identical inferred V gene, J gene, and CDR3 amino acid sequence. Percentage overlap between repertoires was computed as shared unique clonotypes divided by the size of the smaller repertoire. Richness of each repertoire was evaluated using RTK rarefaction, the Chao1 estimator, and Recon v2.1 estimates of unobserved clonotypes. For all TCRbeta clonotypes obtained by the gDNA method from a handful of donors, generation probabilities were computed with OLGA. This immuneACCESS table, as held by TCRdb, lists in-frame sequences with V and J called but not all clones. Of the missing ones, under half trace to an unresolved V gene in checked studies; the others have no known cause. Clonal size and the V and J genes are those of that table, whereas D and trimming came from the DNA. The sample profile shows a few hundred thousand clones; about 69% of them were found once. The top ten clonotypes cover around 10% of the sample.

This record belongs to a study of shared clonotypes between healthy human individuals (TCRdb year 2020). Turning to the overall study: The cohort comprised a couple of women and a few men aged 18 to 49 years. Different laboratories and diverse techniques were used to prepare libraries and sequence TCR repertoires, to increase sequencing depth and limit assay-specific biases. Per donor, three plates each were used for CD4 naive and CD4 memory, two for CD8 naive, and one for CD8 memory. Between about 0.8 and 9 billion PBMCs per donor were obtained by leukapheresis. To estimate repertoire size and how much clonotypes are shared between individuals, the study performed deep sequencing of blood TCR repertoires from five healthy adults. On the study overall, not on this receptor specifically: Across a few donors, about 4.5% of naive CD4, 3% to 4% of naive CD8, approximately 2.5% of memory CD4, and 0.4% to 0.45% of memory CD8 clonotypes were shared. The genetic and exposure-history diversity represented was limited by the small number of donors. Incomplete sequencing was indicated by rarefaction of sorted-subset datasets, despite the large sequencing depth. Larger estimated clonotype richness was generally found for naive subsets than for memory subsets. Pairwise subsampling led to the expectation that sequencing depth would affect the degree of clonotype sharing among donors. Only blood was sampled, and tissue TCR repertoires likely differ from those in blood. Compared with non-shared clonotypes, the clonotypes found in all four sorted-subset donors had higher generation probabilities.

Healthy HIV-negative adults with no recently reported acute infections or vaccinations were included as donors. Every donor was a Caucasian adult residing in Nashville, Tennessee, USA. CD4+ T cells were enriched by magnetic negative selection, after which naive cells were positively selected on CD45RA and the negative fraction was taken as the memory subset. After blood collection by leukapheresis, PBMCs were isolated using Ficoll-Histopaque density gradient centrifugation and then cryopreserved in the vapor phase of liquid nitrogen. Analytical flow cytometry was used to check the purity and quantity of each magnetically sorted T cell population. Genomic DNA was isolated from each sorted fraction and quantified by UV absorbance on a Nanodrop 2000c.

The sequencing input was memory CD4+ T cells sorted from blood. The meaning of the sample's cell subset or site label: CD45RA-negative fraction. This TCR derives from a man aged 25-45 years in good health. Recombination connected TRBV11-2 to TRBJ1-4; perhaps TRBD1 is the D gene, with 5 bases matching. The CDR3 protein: CASSWDPRDEKLFF. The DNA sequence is TGTGCCAGCAGCTGGGACCCCAGGGATGAAAAACTGTTTTTT. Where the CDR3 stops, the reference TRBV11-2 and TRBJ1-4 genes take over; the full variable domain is EAGVAQSPRYKIIEKRQSVAFWCNPISGHATLYWYQQILGQGPKLLIQFQNNGVVDDSQLPKDRFSAERLKGVDSTLKIQPAKLEDSAVYLCASSWDPRDEKLFFGSGTQLSVL.